This T cell receptor beta chain emerged from a study of low-dose radiotherapy and immunotherapy resistance in tumors. TRAV- and TRBV-specific primers, spanning alpha and beta chains, primed first-strand cDNA. PCR amplification of the TCRs was performed with Phusion for 20 PCR cycles, and it relied on a constant-region primer together with a V-primer adapter. TCRdb independently ran MiXCR on the reads; one entry per CDR3 protein. The table has more than 50,000 distinct CDR3 sequences, around a quarter seen once. V shed 5 bases, J shed 1 base, and the junction held 17 bases outside the gene matches. CDR1 and CDR2 from the germline V gene are MNHEY and SVGEGT. This CDR3 is 18 amino acids long. Regarding time point: after trial treatment. As to treatment: LDRT plus nivolumab, ipilimumab, low-dose cyclophosphamide and aspirin (RACIN trial). There are many counts of this clonotype.

The sample here was PBMCs, taken after low-dose radiotherapy plus immunotherapy. The J gene is TRBJ2-7, the V gene TRBV6-2 or TRBV6-3; 7 bases match TRBD1. This clonotype was sampled from a male donor with prostate cancer. CDR3 DNA: TGTGCCAGCAGTAAACCAAGACGCACCGGACAGGTTTCCTACGAGCAGTACTTC. Translating gives CASSKPRRTGQVSYEQYF.